A single sample is the source of the 22 T cell receptor beta chains below, sequenced in a study of cytomegalovirus exposure and HLA in healthy donors. This PCR relied on a set of 60 Vbeta primers and 13 Jbeta primers. Using immunoSEQ multiplex PCR, the repertoire was profiled, and TCRdb retains in-frame clones only, with some absent. The specimen's table records 40,000 to 60,000 clones. Material: PBMCs. The receptor set was obtained from a man aged 35 to 55 in good health and CMV-seropositive.

J is TRBJ2-2 and V is TRBV28, with 9 bases fitting TRBD2. Germline assignment: CDR1 MDHEN and CDR2 SYDVKM. V gave up 5 bases and J gave up 4 bases; unmatched junction bases: 8. The CDR3 has 16 amino acids. CDR3 region: CASSGPAGGGTGELFF. For the CDR3, the DNA is TGTGCCAGCAGTGGCCCAGCGGGAGGAGGCACCGGGGAGCTGTTTTTT.

The CDR3 DNA follows: TGTGCCATCAGTGAAAGCGGGGGGCCTCCCACAGATACGCAGTATTTT. Translating gives CAISESGGPPTDTQYF. V is TRBV10-3 and J is TRBJ2-3; 9 bases align to TRBD2. The CDR3 has 16 residues. Germline V lookup: CDR1 ENHRY, CDR2 SYGVKD. V lost 3 bases and J lost 2; bases outside the gene matches: 6.

This chain links TRBV2 with TRBJ2-5, with a tentative D call TRBD2 (5 bases). V was shortened by 3 bases and J by 4 bases, with 15 bases between the two germline ends. The CDR3 runs 15 residues. The germline V gene has CDR1 SNHLY and CDR2 FYNNEI. The CDR3 spells CASSEEVGFGETQYF. DNA for the CDR3: TGTGCCAGCAGTGAGGAGGTGGGATTTGGAGAGACCCAGTACTTC.

The chain carries TRBV7-3 and TRBJ2-7; 7 positions agree with TRBD2. CDR3 length equals 13 residues. The junction had 5 bases not matched to a gene; V was cut back by 4 bases and J by 5 bases. In germline, CDR1 is SGHTA, CDR2 FQGTGA. CDR3 protein: CASSSWEGNEQYF. Written as DNA, the CDR3 is TGTGCCAGCAGCTCCTGGGAGGGTAACGAGCAGTACTTC.

The chain links TRBV11-3 to TRBJ2-2, with D possibly being TRBD1 (6 bases). The CDR3 is 15 amino acids. The germline CDR1 and CDR2 sequences are SGHNT and YENEEA. Trimming stripped 3 bases from V and 5 bases from J, with 13 bases between. DNA for the CDR3: TGTGCCAGCAGCTTCAGCCAGGGGCGTACCGGGGAGCTGTTTTTT. It is translated as CASSFSQGRTGELFF.

V is TRBV14 and J is TRBJ2-1; 11 nucleotides agree with TRBD2. Germline lookup yields CDR1 SGHDN and CDR2 FVKESK. There are 16 residues in the CDR3. The V and J ends lost 3 bases and 8 bases, in that order; junction bases with no gene match: 9. CDR3 in amino acids: CASSQIAGGPSDEQFF. CDR3 in DNA: TGTGCCAGCAGCCAGATAGCGGGAGGGCCTTCCGATGAGCAGTTCTTC.

CDR3 sequence reads: CASSVEAGLAGSYNEQFF. The DNA for the CDR3 is TGTGCCAGCAGCGTAGAGGCTGGACTAGCGGGTTCCTACAATGAGCAGTTCTTC. The V and J genes are TRBV9 and TRBJ2-1; 11 nucleotides match TRBD2. The V gene end was trimmed by 0 bases and the J gene end by 1 base; junction bases not matched to a gene: 6. CDR3 size: 18 residues. Germline-derived CDR1 and CDR2 are SGDLS and YYNGEE.

As for this clone: At one of its ends the junction is not consistent with the germline gene, which may arise from a read error. The rearrangement links TRBV5-1 to TRBJ1-1; the D gene is possibly TRBD1 (5 bases). The CDR3 runs to 13 residues. Looked up from germline, CDR1 is SGHRS and CDR2 is YFSETQ. CDR3 amino acids: CASSLRGNTGAFF. The CDR3, as DNA: TGCGCCAGCAGCTTGCGGGGGAACACTGGAGCTTTCTTT.

This chain connects TRBV7-2 to TRBJ1-5; 8 bases align to TRBD1. CDR3 length: 14 residues. The germline V gene encodes CDR1 SGHTA and CDR2 FQGNSA. After removal of 2 bases from V and 6 bases from J, the junction contained 3 bases not matched to a gene. The CDR3 DNA reads as TGTGCCAGCAGCTTAACCCAGGGGGCTCAGCCCCAGCATTTT. It yields the protein CASSLTQGAQPQHF.

The CDR3 DNA reads TGTGCCAGCAGGGGACTCAGCCACAATGAGCAGTTCTTC. Translating it yields CASRGLSHNEQFF. The V and J genes are TRBV9 and TRBJ2-1; D may be TRBD2 (6 bases). There are 13 residues in the CDR3. Germline lookup yields CDR1 SGDLS and CDR2 YYNGEE. Deletions cut 5 bases from V and 5 bases from J, with 11 bases between.

V is TRBV10-1 and J is TRBJ1-5, with D perhaps TRBD1 (5 bases). This CDR3 spans 15 amino acids. Per germline, CDR1 WNHNN and CDR2 SYGVQD (reference sequence). V shed 0 bases and J shed 4 bases, with 10 bases lying between them. CDR3 protein: CASSESVRVNQPQHF. The CDR3 region has the DNA TGCGCCAGCAGTGAGTCGGTCAGGGTAAATCAGCCCCAGCATTTT.

In nucleotides, the CDR3 is TGTGCCAGCAGCTTAGCGCTCGGACAGGGCTACAACGAGCAGTACTTC. Amino acids: CASSLALGQGYNEQYF. The chain combines TRBV7-9 with TRBJ2-7, with 8 positions matching TRBD1. CDR1 is SEHNR and CDR2 is FQNEAQ in the germline V gene (reference sequence). The CDR3 is made up of 16 amino acids. V trimming: 0 bases; J trimming: 5 bases; junction bases outside the gene matches: 9.

This chain joins TRBV27 and TRBJ1-1; maybe TRBD1 (6 bases). Germline assignment: CDR1 MNHEY and CDR2 SMNVEV (reference sequence). The CDR3 is 12 amino acids. Trimming shortened V by 10 bases and J by 5 bases, and 14 bases separated the two germline ends. CDR3 sequence: CATREGGTEAFF. Here the CDR3 DNA reads TGTGCCACCCGGGAGGGGGGAACTGAAGCTTTCTTT.

V and J are TRBV7-9 and TRBJ1-1; D might be TRBD1 (6 bases). Germline V gene lookup returns CDR1 SEHNR and CDR2 FQNEAQ (reference sequence). The CDR3 runs to 16 residues. V was cut by 6 bases and J by 3 bases, with 20 bases left in between. The CDR3 sequence is CASRLDSGVPDTEAFF. Written as DNA, the CDR3 is TGTGCCAGCAGATTGGACAGTGGTGTCCCTGACACTGAAGCTTTCTTT.

The gene calls are TRBV28 and TRBJ1-5, with D possibly matching TRBD1 (6 bases). Germline V gene sequence: CDR1 MDHEN, CDR2 SYDVKM. The length of the CDR3 is 20 residues. With 1 base removed from V and 2 bases from J, the gap between germline ends came to 24 bases. DNA of the CDR3: TGTGCCAGCAGTTTATCGGGTTTTCCGTTCGGGGGGCTGGGCAATCAGCCCCAGCATTTT. Translating gives CASSLSGFPFGGLGNQPQHF. Full variable domain (outside the CDR3, taken from reference TRBV28 and TRBJ1-5): DVKVTQSSRYLVKRTGEKVFLECVQDMDHENMFWYRQDPGLGLRLIYFSYDVKMKEKGDIPEGYSVSREKKERFSLILESASTNQTSMYLCASSLSGFPFGGLGNQPQHFGDGTRLSIL.

Worth noting for this clone: The sample contains more than one DNA sequence encoding this CDR3. The J gene is TRBJ1-1, the V gene TRBV5-1, with 9 bases lining up with TRBD1. V lost 0 bases, J lost 0 bases, and 3 bases stayed unmatched. This CDR3 contains 16 residues. Looked up from germline, CDR1 is SGHRS and CDR2 is YFSETQ. DNA of the CDR3: TGCGCCAGCAGCTTGGCCGGGACAGGGTTGAACACTGAAGCTTTCTTT. Its protein is CASSLAGTGLNTEAFF.

The rearrangement joins TRBV18 to TRBJ2-5; tentatively, D is TRBD1 (6 bases). This CDR3 contains 14 residues. Trimming took 2 bases from V and 1 from J, leaving 8 bases between them. Germline V gives CDR1 KGHSH, CDR2 LQKENI. CDR3 nucleotides: TGTGCCAGCTCACCATACAGGGCCCAAGAGACCCAGTACTTC. Protein sequence: CASSPYRAQETQYF.

The rearrangement uses TRBV30 and TRBJ2-7; 7 bases are shared with TRBD1. The length of the CDR3 is 13 residues. Looked up from germline, CDR1 is GTSNPN and CDR2 is SVGIG (reference sequence). V was pared by 4 bases and J by 7 bases, with 10 bases of the junction left unmatched. CDR3 in amino acids: CAWTLGQAREQYF. CDR3 nucleotides: TGTGCCTGGACCTTAGGACAGGCAAGGGAGCAGTACTTC.

The chain is built from TRBV27 and TRBJ2-3, with 8 bases matching TRBD2. V shed 2 bases, J shed 1 base, and the junction held 2 bases outside the gene matches. In germline, CDR1 is MNHEY, CDR2 SMNVEV (reference sequence). This CDR3 comprises 15 residues. The chain's CDR3 is CASSLPAGGTDTQYF. CDR3 nucleotide sequence: TGTGCCAGCAGTTTACCAGCGGGAGGCACAGATACGCAGTATTTT.

The chain is built from TRBV6-5 and TRBJ1-6; 7 bases match TRBD1. Germline-derived CDR1 and CDR2 are MNHEY and SVGAGI. V gave up 0 bases and J gave up 9 bases; unmatched junction bases: 5. The CDR3 contains 15 residues. The CDR3 sequence: CASSYSPTGPSPLHF. The CDR3, as DNA: TGTGCCAGCAGTTACTCGCCGACAGGGCCTTCACCCCTCCACTTT.

The V and J genes are TRBV5-1 and TRBJ1-4; D is unclear. V was clipped by 2 bases and J by 0 bases, with 14 bases between them. Germline assignment: CDR1 SGHRS and CDR2 YFSETQ. The CDR3 has 17 amino acids. The CDR3 is CASSFQSSHATNEKLFF. DNA of the CDR3: TGCGCCAGCAGCTTCCAGAGTAGCCATGCAACTAATGAAAAACTGTTTTTT. The whole variable domain, remainder taken from reference TRBV5-1 and TRBJ1-4, is KAGVTQTPRYLIKTRGQQVTLSCSPISGHRSVSWYQQTPGQGLQFLFEYFSETQRNKGNFPGRFSGRQFSNSRSEMNVSTLELGDSALYLCASSFQSSHATNEKLFFGSGTQLSVL.

This chain connects TRBV9 to TRBJ2-1; 8 nucleotides line up with TRBD2. J was trimmed by 0 bases and V by 3 bases; bases with no gene match: 5. Per the germline V gene, CDR1 is SGDLS and CDR2 is YYNGEE. This CDR3 is 16 amino acids long. The CDR3 is CASSDYSGVSYNEQFF. The CDR3 DNA is TGTGCCAGCAGCGACTATAGCGGGGTCTCCTACAATGAGCAGTTCTTC.